The 13 T cell receptor beta chains given below trace back to one sample, sequenced in a study of identical twins. MiXCR, run by TCRdb on the 5' RACE reads, gives a single entry per CDR3 protein. The sample carries 600,000 to 850,000 distinct CDR3 sequences, around a sixth recorded once. In addition, the sample was reused for a study of T cells expressing NK-cell markers.

The specimen was PBMCs. These receptors all come from a woman in her late teens or twenties in good health.

The sample holds many counts of this clonotype. Germline is not matched at one junction end, which may reflect a read error. The chain couples TRBV5-1 to TRBJ2-1; 9 nucleotides line up with TRBD1. CDR1 and CDR2 (germline): SGHRS, YFSETQ. CDR3 size: 15 residues. CDR3 region: CASSLTGGSYNEQFF. DNA of the CDR3: TGTGCCAGCAGTCTGACAGGGGGCTCCTACAATGAGCAGTTCTTC.

This clonotype was counted between two and nine times. This sequence joins TRBV29-1 and TRBJ2-7; 7 bases agree with TRBD1. The CDR3 loop spans 14 amino acids. Germline-derived CDR1 and CDR2 are SQVTM and ANQGSEA. J was trimmed by 2 bases and V by 7 bases; bases with no gene match: 11. The CDR3 sequence is CSGRQGPLPYEQYF. CDR3 sequence (DNA): TGCAGCGGTAGACAGGGTCCTCTACCCTACGAGCAGTACTTC.

The chain links TRBV20-1 to TRBJ2-1, with 13 positions matching TRBD2. The CDR3 covers 16 residues. V lost 0 bases to trimming and J lost 10 bases; unmatched junction nucleotides: 9. Germline V lookup: CDR1 DFQATT, CDR2 SNEGSKA (reference sequence). This chain's CDR3 is CSARDQITSGRAEQFF. DNA for the CDR3: TGCAGTGCTAGAGACCAGATCACTAGCGGGAGGGCGGAGCAGTTCTTC.

The chain employs TRBV6-1 and TRBJ2-5, with 12 bases identical to TRBD2. This CDR3 has 14 amino acids. CDR1 and CDR2 from the germline V gene are MNHNS and SASEGT. The V segment lost 9 bases and the J segment 2 bases; nucleotides outside the gene matches: 4. The CDR3 spells CARASGGGQETQYF. Here the CDR3 DNA reads TGTGCCAGGGCTAGCGGGGGGGGTCAAGAGACCCAGTACTTC.

The chain couples TRBV12-3 or TRBV12-4 to TRBJ2-1, with unresolved D. The CDR3 has 15 residues. V was shortened by 2 bases and J by 7 bases, with 15 bases between the two germline ends. For the CDR3, the DNA is TGTGCCAGCAGTTTACGGTCCCGCCTTGGGAATGAGCAGTTCTTC. This codes for CASSLRSRLGNEQFF.

The chain joins TRBV7-3 to TRBJ1-2; D is possibly TRBD1 (5 bases). The V end lost 5 bases, the J end lost 8 bases, and 18 bases lay between the germline ends. CDR3 length: 14 residues. Germline lookup yields CDR1 SGHTA and CDR2 FQGTGA. CDR3 DNA sequence: TGTGCCAGCAGCCCTTCGGGTTACAGGAGCGGCTACACCTTC. This encodes CASSPSGYRSGYTF. The complete variable domain, with remaining parts taken from reference TRBV7-3 and TRBJ1-2, reads GAGVSQTPSNKVTEKGKYVELRCDPISGHTALYWYRQSLGQGPEFLIYFQGTGAADDSGLPNDRFFAVRPEGSVSTLKIQRTERGDSAVYLCASSPSGYRSGYTFGSGTRLTVV.

In its sample, this clonotype was seen a few times. The chain uses TRBV20-1 and TRBJ1-5; D is undetermined. Trimming took off 3 bases at V and 4 bases at J, with 7 bases between the two ends. CDR1 DFQATT and CDR2 SNEGSKA come from the germline V gene (reference sequence). CDR3 size: 12 residues. CDR3 nucleotide sequence: TGCAGTGCTAGCGGGGTGAATCAGCCCCAGCATTTT. This encodes CSASGVNQPQHF.

This clonotype has more than one count but fewer than ten. This chain joins TRBV3-1 and TRBJ1-1; D call uncertain. Per the germline V gene, CDR1 is LGHDT and CDR2 is YNNKEL (reference sequence). V lost 2 bases and J 11 bases, leaving 18 bases between the germline ends. There are 14 residues in the CDR3. CDR3 loop: CASSQPGLPGRAFF. The CDR3 DNA follows: TGTGCCAGCAGCCAACCCGGGCTCCCTGGAAGGGCTTTCTTT.

V and J are TRBV19 and TRBJ2-7; D is unclear. Trimming left V 6 bases short and J 2 bases short, with 14 bases between. Per germline, CDR1 LNHDA and CDR2 SQIVND (reference sequence). The CDR3 totals 14 residues. CDR3 sequence (DNA): TGTGCCAGTAGGCCTTCTGTATTACCCTACGAGCAGTACTTC. Protein: CASRPSVLPYEQYF.

This clonotype was counted between two and nine times. This chain joins TRBV7-6 and TRBJ2-7; tentatively, D is TRBD1 or TRBD2 (6 bases each). V lost 5 bases, J lost 6 bases, and 29 bases lay in between. The CDR3 sequence is 18 residues long. Germline CDR1 is SGHVS and CDR2 is FNYEAQ. In DNA, the CDR3 is TGTGCCAGCAGCGGACCCCCAATCACGGGGGCTAGATGGTGCGAGCAGTACTTC. Translation: CASSGPPITGARWCEQYF.

This clonotype was counted a few times. The genes are TRBV7-8 and TRBJ2-3; possible D gene TRBD2, 5 bases. Germline lookup yields CDR1 SGHVS and CDR2 FQNEAQ. This CDR3 has 16 residues. Trimming removed 6 bases from V and 5 bases from J, with 21 bases in between. CDR3 residues: CASRAPTNRGEDTQYF. The CDR3 DNA follows: TGTGCCAGCAGGGCCCCTACGAATCGGGGAGAAGATACGCAGTATTTT. Supplemented by reference TRBV7-8 and TRBJ2-3, the full variable domain reads GAGVSQSPRYKVAKRGQDVALRCDPISGHVSLFWYQQALGQGPEFLTYFQNEAQLDKSGLPSDRFFAERPEGSVSTLKIQRTQQEDSAVYLCASRAPTNRGEDTQYFGPGTRLTVL.

The chain is built from TRBV7-9 and TRBJ2-1; no reliable D call. The germline gives CDR1 SEHNR, CDR2 FQNEAQ (reference sequence). The CDR3 runs to 13 residues. V lost 3 bases to trimming and J lost 9 bases, with 12 bases between them. In DNA form, the CDR3 reads TGTGCCAGCAGCTTCTCGAAGGTTGGTGAGCAGTTCTTC. Its protein is CASSFSKVGEQFF.

This clonotype was seen only once. The rearrangement links TRBV12-3 or TRBV12-4 to TRBJ2-7; 10 nucleotides line up with TRBD1. The CDR3 consists of 14 residues. The V and J ends lost 6 bases and 3 bases, in that order; junction bases with no gene match: 5. The CDR3 DNA reads as TGTGCCAGCAGAGCGGGACAGGGGCACTACGAGCAGTACTTC. This encodes CASRAGQGHYEQYF.